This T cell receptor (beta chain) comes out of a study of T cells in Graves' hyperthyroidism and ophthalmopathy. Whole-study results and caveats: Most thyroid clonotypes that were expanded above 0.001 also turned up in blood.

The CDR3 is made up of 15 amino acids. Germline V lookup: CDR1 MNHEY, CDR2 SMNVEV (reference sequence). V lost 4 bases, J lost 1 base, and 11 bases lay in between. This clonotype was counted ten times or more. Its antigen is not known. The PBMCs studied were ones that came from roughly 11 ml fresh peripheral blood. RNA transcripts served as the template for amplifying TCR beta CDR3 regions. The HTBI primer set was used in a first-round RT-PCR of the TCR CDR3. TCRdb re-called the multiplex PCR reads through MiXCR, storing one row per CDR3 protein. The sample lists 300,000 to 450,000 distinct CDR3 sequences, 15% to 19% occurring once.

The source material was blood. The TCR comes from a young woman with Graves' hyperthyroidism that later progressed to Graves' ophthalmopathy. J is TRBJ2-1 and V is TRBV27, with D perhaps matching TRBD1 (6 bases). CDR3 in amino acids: CASSWTGQSYNEQFF. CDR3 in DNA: TGTGCCAGCAGTTGGACGGGACAATCCTACAATGAGCAGTTCTTC.